These T cell receptor beta chains were read from a single sample in a study of radiation and T cells in renal cell carcinoma. Sequencing was performed with immunoSEQ multiplex PCR; in TCRdb, only in-frame clones are kept and a portion is missing. The profile shows approximately 150,000 clones, around 88% of them singletons. The specimen was blood, collected from a patient whose treatment included radiotherapy and nephrectomy. The source of these receptors is a woman in her 50s with renal cell carcinoma. CDR3s include the opening cysteine and the closing phenylalanine or tryptophan. D genes are given only for firm matches. Clone size is not always given. Where it is, it says once, few, many or a class for expanded clones.

clone size	V gene	D gene	J gene	CDR3 protein	CDR3 DNA
NA	TRBV19	NA	TRBJ1-2	CASSLAGGYTF	TGTGCCAGTAGTCTCGCGGGCGGCTACACCTTC
NA	TRBV6-6	NA	TRBJ1-3	CASSYIPDGNTIYF	TGTGCCAGCAGTTATATTCCGGACGGAAACACCATATATTTT
NA	TRBV4-3	NA	TRBJ2-2	CASSELRWPGELFF	TGCGCCAGCAGCGAACTACGCTGGCCCGGGGAGCTGTTTTTT
NA	TRBV28	NA	TRBJ1-5	CASAPGNQPQHF	TGTGCCAGCGCGCCTGGCAATCAGCCCCAGCATTTT
NA	TRBV18	NA	TRBJ2-2	CASSPPTATNTGELFF	TGTGCCAGCTCACCGCCGACAGCCACGAACACCGGGGAGCTGTTTTTT
NA	TRBV2	NA	TRBJ1-1	CASSRGGVIGAEAFF	TGTGCCAGCAGCAGAGGGGGGGTTATTGGGGCTGAAGCTTTCTTT
NA	TRBV5-1	NA	TRBJ2-7	CASSPYGDNYEQYF	TGCGCCAGCAGTCCCTACGGGGACAACTACGAGCAGTACTTC
NA	TRBV5-1	NA	TRBJ2-3	CASSFQLSGSQDTQYF	TGCGCCAGCAGCTTTCAACTATCCGGGAGTCAAGATACGCAGTATTTT
NA	TRBV6-1	TRBD1	TRBJ2-7	CASSERTGRYEQYF	TGTGCCAGCAGTGAGCGGACAGGGAGGTACGAGCAGTACTTC
NA	TRBV11-3	TRBD1	TRBJ2-5	CASSQGGAETQYF	TGTGCCAGCAGTCAAGGGGGCGCGGAGACCCAGTACTTC
NA	TRBV5-1	NA	TRBJ2-1	CASGASVSYNEQFF	TGCGCCAGCGGCGCTAGCGTCTCCTACAATGAGCAGTTCTTC
NA	TRBV10-3	NA	TRBJ2-3	CAIRRTGGYTDTQYF	TGTGCCATCAGAAGGACTGGGGGTTACACAGATACGCAGTATTTT
once	TRBV6-5	NA	TRBJ1-2	CASSLGGSLTYGYTF	TGTGCCAGCAGTCTAGGAGGCAGCCTTACCTATGGCTACACCTTC
NA	TRBV9	NA	TRBJ2-7	CASSVGGTTLYEQYF	TGTGCCAGCAGCGTAGGTGGGACAACCCTATACGAGCAGTACTTC
once	TRBV19	TRBD2	TRBJ2-7	CASSITSGRPYEQYF	TGTGCCAGTAGTATTACTAGCGGGAGACCCTACGAGCAGTACTTC
NA	TRBV19	NA	TRBJ1-3	CASSITLSSGNTIYF	TGTGCCAGTAGTATTACATTGAGCTCTGGAAACACCATATATTTT